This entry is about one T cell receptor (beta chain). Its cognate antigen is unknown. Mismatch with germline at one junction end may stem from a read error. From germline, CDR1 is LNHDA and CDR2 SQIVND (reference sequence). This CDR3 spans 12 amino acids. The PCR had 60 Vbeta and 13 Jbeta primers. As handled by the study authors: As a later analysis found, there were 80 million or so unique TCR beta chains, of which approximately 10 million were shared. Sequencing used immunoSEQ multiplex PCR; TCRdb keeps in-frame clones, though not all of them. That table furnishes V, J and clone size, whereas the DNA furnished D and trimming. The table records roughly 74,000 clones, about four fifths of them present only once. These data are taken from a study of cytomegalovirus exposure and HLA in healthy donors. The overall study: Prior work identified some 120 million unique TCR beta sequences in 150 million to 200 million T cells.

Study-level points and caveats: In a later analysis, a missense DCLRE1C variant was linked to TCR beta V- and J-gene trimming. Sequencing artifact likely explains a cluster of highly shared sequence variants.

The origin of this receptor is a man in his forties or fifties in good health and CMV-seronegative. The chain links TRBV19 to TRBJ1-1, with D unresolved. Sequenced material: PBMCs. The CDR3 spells CACRAGGTEAFF. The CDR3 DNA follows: TGCGCGTGTCGGGCGGGAGGCACTGAAGCTTTCTTT.